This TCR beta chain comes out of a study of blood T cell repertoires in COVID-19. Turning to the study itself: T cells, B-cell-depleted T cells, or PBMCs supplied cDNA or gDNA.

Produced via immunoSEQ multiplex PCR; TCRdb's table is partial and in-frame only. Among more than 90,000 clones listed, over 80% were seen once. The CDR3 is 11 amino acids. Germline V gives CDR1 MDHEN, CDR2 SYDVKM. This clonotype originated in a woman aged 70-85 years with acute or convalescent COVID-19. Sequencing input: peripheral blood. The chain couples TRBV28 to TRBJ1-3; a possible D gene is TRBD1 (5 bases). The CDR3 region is CAAARGDTIYF. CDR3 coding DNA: TGTGCTGCAGCCCGGGGGGACACCATATATTTT.